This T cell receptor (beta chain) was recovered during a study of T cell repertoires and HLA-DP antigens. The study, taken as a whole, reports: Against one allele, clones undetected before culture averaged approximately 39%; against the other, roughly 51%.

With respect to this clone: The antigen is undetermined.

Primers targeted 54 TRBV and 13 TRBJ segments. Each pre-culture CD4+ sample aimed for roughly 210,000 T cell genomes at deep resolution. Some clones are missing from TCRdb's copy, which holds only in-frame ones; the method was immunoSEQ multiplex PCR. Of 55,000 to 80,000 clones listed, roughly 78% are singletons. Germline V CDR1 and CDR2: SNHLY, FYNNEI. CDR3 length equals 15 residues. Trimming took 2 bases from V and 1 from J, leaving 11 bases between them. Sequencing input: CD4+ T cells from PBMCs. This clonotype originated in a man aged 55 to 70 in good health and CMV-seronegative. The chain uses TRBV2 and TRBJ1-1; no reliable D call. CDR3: CASSEQAAENTEAFF. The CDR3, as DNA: TGTGCCAGCAGTGAACAGGCAGCCGAGAACACTGAAGCTTTCTTT.